The rows below give T cell receptor beta chains drawn from one sample of a study of spatial heterogeneity in lung cancer. TCRdb fed the 5' RACE reads into MiXCR, producing one record per CDR3 protein. The repertoire holds about 21,000 distinct CDR3 sequences, with around 4.3% as singletons. The specimen was PBMCs, collected at surgery. These receptors came from a male donor with early-stage non-small cell lung cancer. Both conserved end residues are part of each CDR3. A D gene is named only where the DNA matches it firmly. The size entry is marked missing in some rows and otherwise reads once, few, many or a size class.

CASSQESGSGELFF	TGTGCCAGCAGCCAAGAATCAGGGTCCGGGGAGCTGTTTTTT	-	TRBJ2-2	many	TRBV3-1
CASSLSLGKGTEAFF	TGTGCCAGCAGTTTATCGCTGGGGAAGGGCACTGAAGCTTTCTTT	-	TRBJ1-1	many	TRBV27
CSPGPLGGYTF	TGCAGTCCGGGCCCGCTCGGAGGCTACACCTTC	-	TRBJ1-2	many	TRBV20-1
CASSPRGNSNQPQHF	TGTGCCAGCAGCCCCCGCGGCAATAGCAATCAGCCCCAGCATTTT	-	TRBJ1-5	many	TRBV6-2/TRBV6-3
CSARDGLAGDNEQFF	TGCAGTGCTAGAGATGGACTAGCGGGGGACAATGAGCAGTTCTTC	TRBD2	TRBJ2-1	many	TRBV20-1
CASSLLANTEAFF	TGCGCCAGCAGCTTGCTCGCGAACACTGAAGCTTTCTTT	-	TRBJ1-1	many	TRBV5-1
CASSADPDNTEAFF	TGCGCCAGCAGTGCCGACCCGGACAACACTGAAGCTTTCTTT	-	TRBJ1-1	-	TRBV10-2
CASSLQTRTVNQPQHF	TGTGCCAGCAGCTTACAGACCAGGACCGTCAATCAGCCCCAGCATTTT	-	TRBJ1-5	many	TRBV7-8
CASSLVEVSGYTF	TGTGCCAGCAGCTTAGTCGAGGTGTCTGGCTACACCTTC	-	TRBJ1-2	many	TRBV7-8
CASSLVIGQYLYEQYF	TGTGCCAGCAGCTTAGTTATAGGTCAGTACCTATACGAGCAGTACTTC	-	TRBJ2-7	few	TRBV7-2
CASSSRGAVETQYF	TGTGCCAGCAGCTCTCGAGGGGCGGTCGAGACCCAGTACTTC	-	TRBJ2-5	many	TRBV7-2
CASSPSGRFYEQYF	TGTGCCAGCAGCCCTAGCGGGAGGTTTTACGAGCAGTACTTC	TRBD2	TRBJ2-7	many	TRBV9
CSANVHGELFF	TGCAGTGCTAATGTCCACGGGGAGCTGTTTTTT	-	TRBJ2-2	few	TRBV20-1
CASSLGSRTGAGELFF	TGTGCCAGCAGCTTAGGATCCCGGACAGGTGCCGGGGAGCTGTTTTTT	TRBD1	TRBJ2-2	many	TRBV7-2
CASRARGAGTYNEQFF	TGTGCCAGCAGGGCCCGAGGAGCGGGAACTTACAATGAGCAGTTCTTC	TRBD2	TRBJ2-1	medium-sized	TRBV7-9
CASNRGRGGSTEAFF	TGTGCCAGCAACCGGGGGCGAGGGGGAAGTACTGAAGCTTTCTTT	-	TRBJ1-1	many	TRBV7-8
CASSPVDGYGYTF	TGTGCCAGCTCACCAGTGGACGGCTATGGCTACACCTTC	-	TRBJ1-2	many	TRBV18
CSARGGGLAKFLVDTQYF	TGCAGTGCTAGAGGCGGGGGACTAGCGAAATTTTTGGTAGATACGCAGTATTTT	TRBD2	TRBJ2-3	many	TRBV20-1
CASSLSGTGEGEQFF	TGTGCCAGCAGTCTCTCCGGGACAGGGGAGGGTGAGCAGTTCTTC	TRBD1	TRBJ2-1	many	TRBV6-5
CASSQDWGSVYEQYF	TGTGCCAGCAGCCAAGATTGGGGCAGCGTCTACGAGCAGTACTTC	-	TRBJ2-7	many	TRBV3-1
CASSQEIGVSYEQYF	TGCGCCAGCAGCCAAGAAATAGGGGTCTCCTACGAGCAGTACTTC	-	TRBJ2-7	many	TRBV4-3
CSVEGRDSGIGPTDQETQYF	TGCAGCGTTGAGGGGCGGGACAGCGGTATTGGGCCTACGGACCAAGAGACCCAGTACTTC	-	TRBJ2-5	-	TRBV29-1
CASSIGAGKGGNQPQHF	TGTGCCAGTAGTATAGGGGCCGGGAAAGGTGGCAATCAGCCCCAGCATTTT	-	TRBJ1-5	-	TRBV19
CASSLRGATDTQYF	TGTGCCAGCAGTCTCCGGGGCGCAACAGATACGCAGTATTTT	-	TRBJ2-3	many	TRBV12-3/TRBV12-4
CATSEPGVTEAFF	TGTGCCACCAGTGAACCAGGGGTAACTGAAGCTTTCTTT	-	TRBJ1-1	-	TRBV24-1
CASSQVGSSYEQYF	TGCGCCAGCAGCCAAGTGGGCAGCTCCTACGAGCAGTACTTC	-	TRBJ2-7	many	TRBV4-3